The clone carrying this TCR beta chain has only a few counts. Its antigen remains unknown. Sequenced material consisted of expressed TCRB transcripts (all of the isolated RNA was reverse transcribed). Produced via immunoSEQ multiplex PCR; TCRdb's table is partial and in-frame only. Of more than 300,000 clones listed, roughly 13% are singletons. The sample belongs to a study of beta chain features in type 1 diabetes. Findings and limits, study-wide: TCRB CDR3 length was moderately but significantly reduced in all four CD4+ subsets of Type 1 diabetes patients.

V lost 4 bases to trimming and J lost 2 bases, with 9 bases between them. Germline lookup yields CDR1 SGHRS and CDR2 YFSETQ. The CDR3 covers 13 residues. This clonotype was obtained from a woman aged 18 to 35 with type 1 diabetes. Sample: naive CD4+ T cells from blood. The gene calls are TRBV5-1 and TRBJ1-2; D gene uncertain. CDR3 amino acids: CASSPHWNYGYTF. The CDR3 nucleotides are TGCGCCAGCAGCCCCCACTGGAACTATGGCTACACCTTC.